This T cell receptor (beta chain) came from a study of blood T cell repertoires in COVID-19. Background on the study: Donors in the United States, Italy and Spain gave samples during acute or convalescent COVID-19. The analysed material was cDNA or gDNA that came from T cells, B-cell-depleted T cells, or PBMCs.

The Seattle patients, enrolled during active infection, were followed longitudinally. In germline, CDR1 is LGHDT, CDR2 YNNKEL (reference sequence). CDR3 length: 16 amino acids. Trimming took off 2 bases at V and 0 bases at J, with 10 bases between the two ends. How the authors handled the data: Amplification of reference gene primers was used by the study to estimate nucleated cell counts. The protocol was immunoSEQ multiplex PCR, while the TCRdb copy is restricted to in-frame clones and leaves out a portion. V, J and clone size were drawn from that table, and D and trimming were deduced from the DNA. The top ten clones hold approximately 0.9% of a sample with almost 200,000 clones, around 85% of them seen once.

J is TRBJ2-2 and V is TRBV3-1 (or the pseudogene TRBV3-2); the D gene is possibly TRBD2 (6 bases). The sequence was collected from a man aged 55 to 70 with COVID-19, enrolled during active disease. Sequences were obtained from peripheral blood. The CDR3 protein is CASSQSGGTNTGELFF. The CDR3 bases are TGTGCCAGCAGCCAAAGTGGCGGGACGAACACCGGGGAGCTGTTTTTT.